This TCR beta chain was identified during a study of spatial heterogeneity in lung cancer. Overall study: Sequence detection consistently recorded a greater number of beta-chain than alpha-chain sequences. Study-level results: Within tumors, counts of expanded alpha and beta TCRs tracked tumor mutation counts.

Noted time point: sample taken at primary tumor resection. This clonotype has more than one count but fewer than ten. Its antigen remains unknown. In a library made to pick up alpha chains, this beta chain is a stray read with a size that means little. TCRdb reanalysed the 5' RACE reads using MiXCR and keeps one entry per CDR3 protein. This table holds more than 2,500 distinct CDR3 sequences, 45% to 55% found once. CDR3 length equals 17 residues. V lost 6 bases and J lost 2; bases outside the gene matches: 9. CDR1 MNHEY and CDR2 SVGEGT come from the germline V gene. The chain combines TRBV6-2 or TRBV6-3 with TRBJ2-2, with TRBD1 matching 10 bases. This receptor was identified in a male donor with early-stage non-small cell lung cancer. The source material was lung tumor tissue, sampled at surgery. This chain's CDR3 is CASSPFGTGANTGELFF. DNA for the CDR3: TGTGCCAGCAGCCCATTTGGGACAGGGGCAAACACCGGGGAGCTGTTTTTT.